This T cell receptor beta chain derives from a study of post-analysis software for immune sequencing data (dated by TCRdb to 2013 to 2016). Regarding the complete study: Disease courses on record covered relapsing-remitting, secondary progressive and progressive-relapsing multiple sclerosis, though some patients had no subtype annotation. The patient repertoires were set against ten to eleven previously published healthy control repertoires from donors whose ages ranged from 6 to 25 years. A subset of samples was prepared in parallel using single-end sample barcoding, then pooled and co-amplified after Illumina adapter ligation.

TCR beta repertoires were profiled from peripheral blood of about a dozen young patients with multiple sclerosis to demonstrate the VDJtools post-analysis software. Multiple sclerosis patients were children and adolescents aged about 6 to 16 years. Receptors were amplified or captured by PCR. Sequencing instrument: Illumina HiSeq 2500. To reduce PCR and sequencing biases, unique molecular identifiers were incorporated into the TCR beta cDNA libraries. Per 1 to 10 million input T cells, roughly 500,000 cDNA molecules were obtained, such that each molecule approximated one T cell. The same protocol used for the earlier healthy control dataset was applied to prepare and sequence the patient libraries. Samples belonging to the same batch were prepared together, multiplexed and sequenced on a shared HiSeq lane. Per the authors' processing: MIGEC was used to process the raw barcoded reads, and molecular identifier groups with only a single read were discarded before consensus assembly and CDR3 extraction. Clonotype tables were post-analysed with VDJtools, normalizing diversity by down-sampling all datasets to the smallest sample size. To correct batch-related cross-sample contamination, repertoire overlap clustering matched CDR3 amino acid sequences but not nucleotide sequences. The public reads were quality trimmed at Q25 with fastp and then assembled into clones with MiXCR by TCRdb, keeping productive beta chains. Under each unique CDR3 protein, matching rows form one entry showing the most common genes and DNA. The V and J calls were not made by the authors but by TCRdb's processing. Here the sample has some 370,000 distinct CDR3 sequences; roughly 38% occur a single time. Together, the top ten hold around an eighth of the sample.

About this clonotype itself: No antigen is known for it. Per-base quality was not reported, and no clone a single base away is much larger than it.

The germline V end is reduced by 7 bases and the J end by 3 bases; junction bases left unmatched: 7. The CDR3 spans 15 residues, from the cysteine through the phenylalanine. The retained sequence is limited to the CDR3, 45 bases, with the frame set at the first base. What the authors observed across the whole study: Direct clustering with F measure showed strong co-clustering of samples prepared in the same batch, prompting a batch-effect correction. Multiple sclerosis patients had significantly lower normalized Chao1 diversity than controls, a result that suggests substantial peripheral T-cell clonal expansion. The multiple sclerosis patient group was slightly younger than the control group. Significantly higher frequencies in patients than in controls were found for five or six TRBV segments, including TRBV5-6, TRBV5-1 and TRBV20-1.

The sample comprised blood. Here the chain combines TRBV12-3 or TRBV12-4 and TRBJ1-2, with 11 junctional bases fitting TRBD1. This clonotype originated in a girl aged 10 to 17 with multiple sclerosis. The CDR3 sequence is CASNPGQGGDYGYTF. The DNA sequence is TGTGCCAGCAACCCGGGACAGGGGGGAGACTATGGCTACACCTTC.